Each of the 8 T cell receptor beta chains below was sequenced from the same sample in a study of CD8 T cells in ankylosing spondylitis. Via MiXCR, TCRdb re-called the 5' RACE reads, giving one row per CDR3 protein. Among under 150,000 distinct CDR3 sequences listed, roughly 13% were seen once. The sequenced sample was blood, either unsorted or a sorted T cell fraction (not recorded which). The receptors shown here come from a female donor with ankylosing spondylitis or in good health (not recorded which).

Worth noting for this clonotype: The junction does not match germline at one end; this may be a read error. This chain uses TRBV11-2 with TRBJ2-1; no clear D gene. The CDR3 length is 17 residues. Germline values: CDR1 SGHAT, CDR2 FQNNGV. CDR3 region: CASSLVGENRSYNERFF. CDR3 bases: TGTGCCAGCAGCTTAGTTGGGGAAAATAGATCCTACAATGAGCGGTTCTTC.

In its sample, this clonotype was seen many times. The chain combines TRBV27 with TRBJ2-7; D not certain. The germline V and J ends were trimmed by 5 bases and 1 base, with 9 bases remaining between them. Germline values: CDR1 MNHEY, CDR2 SMNVEV (reference sequence). This CDR3 is 13 amino acids long. The CDR3 bases are TGTGCCAGCAGTCCCGGGCGGTCCTACGAGCAGTACTTC. As protein: CASSPGRSYEQYF.

A few counts support this clonotype. The chain has TRBV5-1 and TRBJ1-5; the D is unclear. Trimming removed 0 bases at V and 3 bases at J, with 10 bases between. Germline CDR1 SGHRS, CDR2 YFSETQ. The CDR3 is 15 amino acids. This CDR3 reads CASSLDGLLNQPQHF. The CDR3 bases are TGCGCCAGCAGCTTGGACGGGCTTCTCAATCAGCCCCAGCATTTT.

The gene calls are TRBV9 and TRBJ2-7, with D perhaps matching TRBD1 (6 bases). Trimming removed 1 base at V and 2 bases at J, with 13 bases between. The CDR3 totals 15 residues. The V gene's germline CDR1 is SGDLS and CDR2 YYNGEE. The CDR3 nucleotides read TGTGCCAGCAGCGTAAGGGACAATTCCCCCTACGAGCAGTACTTC. Amino acid sequence: CASSVRDNSPYEQYF.

V gene TRBV7-9 combines with J gene TRBJ2-3; 12 positions agree with TRBD2. The CDR3 has 16 amino acids. Germline assignment: CDR1 SEHNR and CDR2 FQNEAQ (reference sequence). Germline trimming cut 5 bases from V and 2 bases from J; bases unmatched to any gene: 5. CDR3 loop: CASSRTSGANTDTQYF. CDR3 DNA sequence: TGTGCCAGCAGCCGGACTAGCGGGGCGAACACAGATACGCAGTATTTT.

The J gene is TRBJ2-7, the V gene TRBV11-3, with unresolved D. The CDR3 is made up of 12 amino acids. The germline V gene has CDR1 SGHNT and CDR2 YENEEA. V was trimmed by 5 bases and J by 6 bases, leaving 11 bases between them. The CDR3 is CASSTKGAEQYF. The CDR3 DNA is TGTGCCAGCAGCACTAAAGGTGCCGAGCAGTACTTC. The full variable domain, rest sourced from reference TRBV11-3 and TRBJ2-7, is EAGVVQSPRYKIIEKKQPVAFWCNPISGHNTLYWYLQNLGQGPELLIRYENEEAVDDSQLPKDRFSAERLKGVDSTLKIQPAELGDSAVYLCASSTKGAEQYFGPGTRLTVT.

This clonotype was seen ten or more times. The chain joins TRBV5-6 to TRBJ1-3, with TRBD1 as a possible D gene (5 bases). The length of the CDR3 is 15 residues. V dropped 4 bases and J dropped 3 bases, with 14 bases sitting between them. Germline V CDR1 and CDR2: SGHDT, YYEEEE. CDR3 coding DNA: TGTGCCAGCAGCGGGAGAGAGGGGAGTGGAAACACCATATATTTT. Protein: CASSGREGSGNTIYF.

This clonotype was seen a few times. The chain employs TRBV5-6 and TRBJ2-2; 7 bases align to TRBD1. Trimming cost V 2 bases and J 4 bases; bases outside gene matches: 2. The CDR3 contains 14 residues. The germline V gene encodes CDR1 SGHDT and CDR2 YYEEEE. Here the CDR3 reads CASSFRQGTGELFF. The CDR3 bases are TGTGCCAGCAGCTTTCGACAGGGCACCGGGGAGCTGTTTTTT.